This passage covers 30 T cell receptor beta chains from one sample sequenced in a study of tumor and adjacent non-tumor tissue in lung cancer. Three rounds of nested PCR, following a modified ARM-PCR protocol, produced the TCRbeta library. TCRdb used MiXCR to reprocess the multiplex PCR reads, holding one entry per CDR3 protein. Of 81,000 or so distinct CDR3 sequences in the sample, approximately 80% were seen once. No cell sorting was done before RNA was extracted from the tissue. This non-tumor lung sample came from over 3 cm beyond the tumor edge. The sample taken for sequencing was distant non-tumor lung tissue. Receptors were obtained from a man aged 55-75 years with non-small cell lung cancer.

The chain links TRBV20-1 to TRBJ1-1; a possible D gene is TRBD1 (5 bases). Looked up from germline, CDR1 is DFQATT and CDR2 is SNEGSKA (reference sequence). The CDR3 consists of 14 residues. V was shortened by 6 bases and J by 10 bases, with 24 bases between the two germline ends. The DNA of the CDR3 is TGCAGTGCCAGCGGGGGGGGTATGAACGCTGGAGCTTTCTTT. Its translation is CSASGGGMNAGAFF.

As for this clonotype: At one of its ends the junction is not consistent with the germline gene, which may arise from a read error. The DNA of the CDR3 is TGTGCCAGCAACTCTATAGGGAAAGAGACCCACTACTTC. As protein: CASNSIGKETHYF. J is TRBJ2-5 and V is TRBV11-2, with no clear D. The CDR3 covers 13 residues. The germline V gene has CDR1 SGHAT and CDR2 FQNNGV.

The chain is built from TRBV11-3 and TRBJ1-2; a possible D gene is TRBD1 (5 bases). Germline-derived CDR1 and CDR2 are SGHNT and YENEEA. The CDR3 sequence is 13 residues long. CDR3 region: CVRSPPGTGGYTF. The CDR3 region has the DNA TGTGTCAGGAGCCCCCCAGGGACTGGTGGCTACACCTTC.

Comment on this clonotype: An end of the junction differs from the germline gene, which may be a read error. CDR3 DNA sequence: TGCGCCAGCAGTAAGTCGACAGGGAGGAACATTGAAGCTTTCTTT. It yields the protein CASSKSTGRNIEAFF. The V gene is TRBV10-1, the J gene TRBJ1-1, with 7 bases identical to TRBD1. Looked up from germline, CDR1 is WNHNN and CDR2 is SYGVQD (reference sequence). The CDR3 has 15 residues.

In this sample, this clonotype turned up once. V and J are TRBV4-3 and TRBJ2-2, with TRBD1 matching 8 bases. This CDR3 has 14 amino acids. V lost 10 bases and J lost 6; bases outside the gene matches: 10. The V gene's germline CDR1 is LGHNA and CDR2 YSLEER. In nucleotides, the CDR3 is TGCGCCAATCAGACAGGGGCGGGCGCCGGGGAGCTGTTTTTT. This gives the protein CANQTGAGAGELFF.

As for this clonotype: Compared with germline, one end of the junction differs, possibly owing to a read error. The chain employs TRBV29-1 and TRBJ1-4; no reliable D call. This CDR3 region has 13 residues. Germline CDR1 and CDR2: SQVTM and ANQGSEA. Here the CDR3 reads CSVGACKNEKLLF. The CDR3 DNA reads TGCAGCGTTGGGGCCTGCAAGAATGAAAAACTGTTATTT. Drawing the rest from reference TRBV29-1 and TRBJ1-4, the complete variable domain is SAVISQKPSRDICQRGTSLTIQCQVDSQVTMMFWYRQQPGQSLTLIATANQGSEATYESGFVIDKFPISRPNLTFSTLTVSNMSPEDSSIYLCSVGACKNEKLLFGSGTQLSVL.

This clonotype has just one count. The junction shows a germline mismatch at one end, possibly a read error. The chain recombines TRBV7-9 with TRBJ2-5, with 11 bases identical to TRBD2. The CDR3 spans 14 residues. The germline V gene has CDR1 SEHNR and CDR2 FQNEAQ (reference sequence). The CDR3 region has the DNA TGTGCCAGCAACTTACTAGCGGGAGATGAGACCCAGTACTTC. Its translation: CASNLLAGDETQYF.

Regarding this clonotype: A junction boundary mismatches the germline segment, possibly from a read error. The CDR3 DNA follows: TGTGCCATCAGTTGGAAAGTTTACGAGCACTACTTC. This encodes CAISWKVYEHYF. The V call is TRBV6-2 or TRBV6-3, the J call TRBJ2-7; the D is unclear. Germline V gene sequence: CDR1 MNHEY, CDR2 SVGEGT. CDR3 length equals 12 residues.

This chain connects TRBV20-1 to TRBJ1-6, with 7 bases identical to TRBD1. This CDR3 has 15 amino acids. The V and J ends lost 2 bases and 10 bases, in that order; junction bases with no gene match: 11. Per the germline V gene, CDR1 is DFQATT and CDR2 is SNEGSKA (reference sequence). In nucleotides, the CDR3 is TGCAGTGCTAGACTACAGGGGTCCGATTGGTCACCCCTCCACTTT. Translation gives CSARLQGSDWSPLHF.

As concerns this clonotype: One end of the junction is discordant with germline, which a read error may explain. The chain has TRBV11-2 and TRBJ1-1; D is undetermined. CDR3 length: 14 amino acids. Germline CDR1 is SGHAT and CDR2 is FQNNGV. The CDR3 loop is CTSSLVGRSIEVFF. The CDR3 DNA follows: TGTACCAGCAGCTTAGTCGGGAGGAGCATTGAAGTTTTCTTT.

With respect to this clonotype: Relative to the germline gene, one junction end is altered; a read error may explain this. The chain is built from TRBV4-1 and TRBJ1-1, with D possibly TRBD1 on 6 matching bases. The CDR3 sequence is 16 residues long. Germline CDR1 and CDR2: MGHRA and YSYEKL. The CDR3 loop reads CTSSQRTEDGSTEAFF. CDR3 nucleotides: TGCACCAGCAGCCAACGGACAGAGGATGGAAGCACTGAAGCTTTCTTT.

Notes on this clonotype: The junction departs from the called germline gene at one end, perhaps through a read error. This chain connects TRBV6-1 to TRBJ1-6; D not certain. The CDR3 spans 14 residues. CDR1 and CDR2 from the germline V gene are MNHNS and SASEGT. As DNA, the CDR3 is TGTGCCAGCAGTTCCACGGTCTCGAATTCACCCCTCAACTTT. Translated: CASSSTVSNSPLNF.

Concerning this clonotype itself: This may arise from a read error, as a much more abundant clone is one base away. The V and J genes are TRBV11-2 and TRBJ2-3, with D perhaps assigned TRBD1 or TRBD2 (10 bases each). There are 19 residues in the CDR3. Trimming cost V 5 bases and J 5 bases, with 29 bases left between them. Germline CDR1 SGHAT, CDR2 FQNNGV. The CDR3 DNA is TGTGCCAGCAGCCCGAGACAGGGGGCGGCTAGCGGGAGTATAGATACGCAGTATTTT. Translating it yields CASSPRQGAASGSIDTQYF.

This clonotype was picked up many times. It may be a read error: a sequence one base away is much more abundant. The chain couples TRBV20-1 to TRBJ2-7; 7 bases match TRBD2. V lost 5 bases, J lost 3 bases, and 10 bases stayed unmatched. The V gene's germline CDR1 is DFQATT and CDR2 SNEGSKA (reference sequence). CDR3 length: 14 residues. Here the CDR3 DNA reads TGCAGTGCTCGTGTTGGGACTATGCTCTACGAGCAGTACTTC. It codes for CSARVGTMLYEQYF.

As regards this clonotype: Germline is not matched at one junction end, which may reflect a read error. The rearrangement links TRBV11-2 to TRBJ2-6, with TRBD1 matching over 7 bases. CDR3 length: 19 amino acids. The V gene's germline CDR1 is SGHAT and CDR2 FQNNGV. DNA of the CDR3: TGTGCCAGCAGCTTACTTCCAAAGGACAGGCCCTCTGGGGCCAATGTCCGGACTTTC. As protein: CASSLLPKDRPSGANVRTF.

The V gene is TRBV6-1, the J gene TRBJ1-1; the D is unclear. CDR1 and CDR2 from the germline V gene are MNHNS and SASEGT. V dropped 1 base and J dropped 6 bases, with 12 bases sitting between them. The CDR3 runs to 14 residues. The CDR3 DNA reads as TGTGCCAGCAGTGAAGACAGAGGCGATGCTGAAGCTTTCTTT. This sequence encodes CASSEDRGDAEAFF.

This clonotype was detected a few times. A junction end diverges from the germline sequence, so it may reflect a read error. CDR3 nucleotide sequence: TGCAGTACTAGATACTGGGAGGCAGTCCAAGAGACCCAGTACTTC. Translated, it gives CSTRYWEAVQETQYF. The rearrangement joins TRBV20-1 to TRBJ2-5, with D perhaps TRBD2 (6 bases). The CDR3 covers 15 residues. Germline V CDR1 and CDR2: DFQATT, SNEGSKA (reference sequence).

J is TRBJ2-1 and V is TRBV12-3 or TRBV12-4, with D uncertain. This CDR3 is 12 amino acids long. Trimming cost V 6 bases and J 6 bases, with 9 bases left between them. The CDR3 bases are TGTGCCAGCAGCAGGAGTGGCAATGAGCAGTTCTTC. Translated: CASSRSGNEQFF.

With regard to this clonotype: Mismatch with germline at one junction end may stem from a read error. This rearrangement joins TRBV20-1 to TRBJ1-6; perhaps TRBD1 as D (5 bases). The CDR3 contains 14 residues. Germline lookup yields CDR1 DFQATT and CDR2 SNEGSKA (reference sequence). CDR3 in DNA: TGCGGTGCTAGAGATGGGGGGACTTATTCACCCCTCCACTTT. It specifies CGARDGGTYSPLHF.

The V call is TRBV6-2 or TRBV6-3, the J call TRBJ1-4; D is possibly TRBD1 (5 bases). Deletions cut 6 bases from V and 6 bases from J, with 14 bases between. The CDR3 extends over 14 amino acids. Per germline, CDR1 MNHEY and CDR2 SVGEGT. CDR3 loop: CASRLDSVYEKLFF. DNA for the CDR3: TGTGCCAGCAGACTTGACAGCGTCTATGAAAAACTGTTTTTT.

This clonotype was detected ten times or more. V gene TRBV4-1 combines with J gene TRBJ1-1; 7 bases line up with TRBD1. CDR1 and CDR2 from the germline V gene are MGHRA and YSYEKL. V gave up 3 bases and J gave up 1 base; unmatched junction bases: 14. The CDR3 extends over 18 amino acids. CDR3 residues: CASSHPRGEGEKNTEAFF. The DNA for the CDR3 is TGCGCCAGCAGCCACCCCAGGGGGGAGGGAGAAAAGAACACTGAAGCTTTCTTT.

This clonotype turned up a few times. A read error may explain this, as a much larger clone is one base away. The chain employs TRBV11-2 and TRBJ2-3; D remains ambiguous. CDR3 size: 15 residues. Germline V CDR1 and CDR2: SGHAT, FQNNGV. CDR3 DNA: TGTACCAGCAGCTTAGATCCAGGAACGGCAGATACGCAGTATTTT. It is translated as CTSSLDPGTADTQYF.

The chain couples TRBV7-8 to TRBJ2-2; D is unclear. Trimming removed 5 bases from V and 3 bases from J, with 4 bases in between. The CDR3 is 12 amino acids. Germline values: CDR1 SGHVS, CDR2 FQNEAQ. Here the CDR3 reads CASSGDTGELFF. Here the CDR3 DNA reads TGTGCCAGCAGCGGGGACACCGGGGAGCTGTTTTTT.

Note on this clonotype: At one end, the junction sequence differs from germline, possibly due to a read error. This chain joins TRBV10-3 and TRBJ2-5; D is possibly TRBD2 (7 bases). The CDR3 has 13 residues. Germline loops: CDR1 ENHRY, CDR2 SYGVKD. The CDR3 region has the DNA TGTGCCACAGAGGGGGGGCCCGGAGAGACCCAGTGCTTC. Residues: CATEGGPGETQCF.

Details on this clonotype: One base away lies a much larger clone, so this may be a sequencing read error. V usage is TRBV6-5 and J usage is TRBJ2-7; 9 bases match TRBD1. Germline assignment: CDR1 MNHEY and CDR2 SVGAGI. The trim removed 7 bases at V and 6 bases at J, leaving 10 bases unmatched. The CDR3 loop spans 14 amino acids. In DNA, the CDR3 is TGTGCCAGCATCCCCGGGACAGGGAGGAGCGAGCAGTACTTC. It encodes CASIPGTGRSEQYF.

The chain has TRBV6-1 and TRBJ1-2; D is unresolved. Trimming stripped 1 base from V and 4 bases from J, with 13 bases between. The CDR3 consists of 15 residues. Germline V lookup: CDR1 MNHNS, CDR2 SASEGT. The CDR3 here is CASSEVGEVSYGYTF. In DNA, the CDR3 is TGTGCCAGCAGTGAAGTTGGGGAGGTTAGCTATGGCTACACCTTC.

The count of this clonotype is one. This chain uses TRBV20-1 with TRBJ2-1; D not resolved. Judging by the DNA end, TRBJ2-7 fits better; the J call may be wrong. The CDR3 runs 13 residues. The germline gives CDR1 DFQATT, CDR2 SNEGSKA (reference sequence). The CDR3 spells CSGPHPTYNEQYF. CDR3 in DNA: TGCAGTGGACCTCACCCAACCTACAATGAACAGTACTTC.

This clonotype came up once. The rearrangement links TRBV13 to TRBJ2-1, with D hard to call. The CDR3 spans 15 residues. Germline CDR1 PRHDT, CDR2 FYEKMQ (reference sequence). Here the CDR3 DNA reads TGTGTCAGTAGCCGATCGTGGAGCTCCTACAATGAGCAGTTCTTC. Residues: CVSSRSWSSYNEQFF.

The count of this clonotype is one. One end of the junction is discordant with germline, which a read error may explain. This rearrangement joins TRBV6-5 to TRBJ1-1; D remains unclear. Germline CDR1 reads MNHEY; CDR2 reads SVGAGI. The CDR3 contains 12 residues. The CDR3: CASSYSETETFF. The CDR3, as DNA: TGTGCCAGCAGTTATTCCGAGACTGAAACTTTCTTT.

The chain uses TRBV11-3 and TRBJ2-7; D is uncertain. The germline gives CDR1 SGHNT, CDR2 YENEEA. This CDR3 has 15 residues. V gave up 4 bases and J gave up 1 base, with 14 bases separating them. CDR3 in amino acids: CASSYRKGPSYEQYF. In DNA, the CDR3 is TGTGCCAGCAGCTATAGGAAAGGTCCATCCTACGAGCAGTACTTC.